The 23 T cell receptor beta chains below all came from one sample that was sequenced in a study of T cell responses to AZD1222 COVID-19 vaccine. Sequencing used immunoSEQ multiplex PCR; TCRdb keeps in-frame clones, though not all of them. The sample has 150,000 to 200,000 clones, 80% to 95% seen once. The sample here was peripheral blood, taken on day 0 of AZD1222 vaccination. The receptors shown here come from an adult in good health.

The rearrangement links TRBV6-5 to TRBJ2-4; TRBD2 might be the D (6 bases). CDR1 and CDR2 from the germline V gene are MNHEY and SVGAGI. V gave up 0 bases and J gave up 1 base, with 10 bases separating them. CDR3 size: 16 residues. The CDR3 DNA reads as TGTGCCAGCAGTTACTCGATCGCGGGGGCCAAAAACATTCAGTACTTC. Protein: CASSYSIAGAKNIQYF.

This chain connects TRBV19 to TRBJ1-2, with 9 bases aligning to TRBD1. The CDR3 length is 15 residues. Germline CDR1 reads LNHDA; CDR2 reads SQIVND (reference sequence). After removal of 3 bases from V and 8 bases from J, the junction contained 10 bases not matched to a gene. For the CDR3, the DNA is TGTGCCAGTAGTATGGTCGGGACAGGGTCGAAAGGCTACACCTTC. Amino acid sequence: CASSMVGTGSKGYTF.

This chain uses TRBV6-6 with TRBJ1-5; no definite D call. Germline V gene data show CDR1 as MNHNY and CDR2 as SVGAGI (reference sequence). The CDR3 sequence is 16 residues long. Trimming shortened V by 4 bases and J by 0 bases, and 13 bases separated the two germline ends. The CDR3 is CASSSGRANSNQPQHF. The CDR3 nucleotides are TGTGCCAGCAGTTCAGGACGGGCAAATAGCAATCAGCCCCAGCATTTT.

This rearrangement joins TRBV18 to TRBJ2-7; maybe TRBD1 (6 bases). CDR1 is KGHSH, CDR2 LQKENI, per germline. This CDR3 is built from 12 residues. The ends were cut back, 1 base at V and 6 bases at J, with 7 bases in the middle. For the CDR3, the DNA is TGTGCCAGCTCACCACTCAGGGGCGAGCAGTACTTC. Its protein is CASSPLRGEQYF.

The chain combines TRBV6-2 or TRBV6-3 with TRBJ2-5; 8 nucleotides line up with TRBD2. The J segment lost 2 bases and the V segment lost 5 bases, leaving 10 bases of the junction unmatched. The germline V gene encodes CDR1 MNHEY and CDR2 SVGEGT. The CDR3 sequence is 16 residues long. The CDR3 reads CASSDTGTRFQETQYF. The CDR3 DNA sequence: TGTGCCAGCAGTGACACCGGGACTAGGTTTCAAGAGACCCAGTACTTC.

This clone was observed a single time. The chain employs TRBV5-1 and TRBJ2-5; D is possibly TRBD1 (6 bases). V was clipped by 3 bases and J by 2 bases, with 17 bases between them. From germline, CDR1 is SGHRS and CDR2 YFSETQ. This CDR3 has 16 residues. CDR3 bases: TGCGCCAGCAGCTATAATTTACAGGGTAGGCAAGAGACCCAGTACTTC. This translates into CASSYNLQGRQETQYF.

This rearrangement joins TRBV19 to TRBJ1-5, with TRBD1 matching 8 bases. After removal of 5 bases from V and 4 bases from J, the junction contained 1 base not matched to a gene. The CDR3 has 13 amino acids. Germline V lookup: CDR1 LNHDA, CDR2 SQIVND (reference sequence). The CDR3 coding sequence is TGTGCCAGTAGTGGGACAGGAAATCAGCCCCAGCATTTT. This codes for CASSGTGNQPQHF.

This clone was recorded once. V is TRBV6-5 and J is TRBJ2-7; 8 bases are shared with TRBD2. Germline V gene lookup returns CDR1 MNHEY and CDR2 SVGAGI. CDR3 length: 15 amino acids. V lost 8 bases and J lost 7; bases outside the gene matches: 16. The CDR3 sequence is CASCTRGLGAGEQYF. CDR3 bases: TGTGCCAGCTGCACCCGGGGACTAGGAGCTGGTGAGCAGTACTTC.

V is TRBV4-1 and J is TRBJ2-7; 8 bases are a match to TRBD2. This CDR3 contains 16 residues. V lost 0 bases, J lost 3 bases, and 7 bases stayed unmatched. The germline V gene has CDR1 MGHRA and CDR2 YSYEKL. The DNA for the CDR3 is TGCGCCAGCAGCCAAGATAAGCGGGAGAACGGCTACGAGCAGTACTTC. It specifies CASSQDKRENGYEQYF.

To note about this clone: The same CDR3 is also encoded by other DNA sequences in this sample. The chain couples TRBV5-1 to TRBJ1-2; 7 bases match TRBD1. The V gene end was trimmed by 4 bases and the J gene end by 2 bases; junction bases not matched to a gene: 2. Germline CDR1 SGHRS, CDR2 YFSETQ. The CDR3 extends over 13 amino acids. CDR3 sequence (DNA): TGCGCCAGCAGCCCGACAGGGAACTATGGCTACACCTTC. Its translation: CASSPTGNYGYTF.

The V and J genes are TRBV10-1 and TRBJ2-3; 11 bases are a match to TRBD2. This CDR3 contains 17 residues. Trimming at V came to 2 bases and at J to 6 bases, leaving 10 bases not matched to a gene. Germline CDR1 and CDR2: WNHNN and SYGVQD (reference sequence). CDR3 region: CASSEVAGGPGHDTQYF. The DNA of the CDR3 is TGCGCCAGCAGTGAGGTAGCGGGGGGGCCGGGACACGATACGCAGTATTTT.

This clone was detected once. The same CDR3 is also encoded by other DNA sequences in this sample. The V call is TRBV6-2 or TRBV6-3, the J call TRBJ2-1; D not certain. Germline CDR1 reads MNHEY; CDR2 reads SVGEGT. The CDR3 is 11 amino acids. The V and J ends lost 6 bases and 7 bases respectively, with 7 bases between them. The CDR3 DNA is TGTGCCAGCAGCCCGTTGAATGAGCAGTTCTTC. This gives the protein CASSPLNEQFF.

The chain employs TRBV11-2 and TRBJ1-1, with 8 bases aligning to TRBD1. The CDR3 consists of 15 residues. V trimming: 5 bases; J trimming: 1 base; junction bases outside the gene matches: 6. Per germline, CDR1 SGHAT and CDR2 FQNNGV. The CDR3 spells CASSITGTGNTEAFF. CDR3 DNA: TGTGCCAGCAGCATTACAGGGACAGGGAACACTGAAGCTTTCTTT.

The rearrangement uses TRBV20-1 and TRBJ1-1; no definite D call. The V and J ends lost 3 bases and 0 bases respectively, with 8 bases between them. CDR3 length: 13 residues. Germline lookup yields CDR1 DFQATT and CDR2 SNEGSKA (reference sequence). The CDR3: CSASLPVNTEAFF. The DNA of the CDR3 is TGCAGTGCTAGTCTCCCTGTGAACACTGAAGCTTTCTTT.

CDR3 bases: TGTGCCAGCTCGCCTAGCCAGGGGAATGAGCAGTTCTTC. Translating gives CASSPSQGNEQFF. The chain has TRBV18 and TRBJ2-1; D might be TRBD1 (6 bases). Per germline, CDR1 KGHSH and CDR2 LQKENI. The V end lost 6 bases, the J end lost 7 bases, and 13 bases lay between the germline ends. CDR3 length equals 13 residues.

The gene calls are TRBV19 and TRBJ1-5; 10 positions match TRBD1. This CDR3 spans 16 amino acids. Germline V CDR1 and CDR2: LNHDA, SQIVND (reference sequence). Trimming removed 5 bases from V and 3 bases from J; junction bases left unmatched: 7. The chain's CDR3 is CASSPGTGVINQPQHF. CDR3 in DNA: TGTGCCAGTAGTCCAGGGACAGGGGTTATCAATCAGCCCCAGCATTTT.

The chain uses TRBV6-5 and TRBJ1-4; 7 bases are a match to TRBD1. Trimming removed 0 bases from V and 6 bases from J; junction bases left unmatched: 4. Germline-derived CDR1 and CDR2 are MNHEY and SVGAGI. The CDR3 covers 15 residues. CDR3 sequence reads: CASSYSETGHEKLFF. CDR3 coding DNA: TGTGCCAGCAGTTACTCGGAGACAGGGCATGAAAAACTGTTTTTT.

The CDR3 reads CASSLGDLVYEQYF. CDR3 coding DNA: TGTGCCAGCAGCTTAGGCGACCTGGTATACGAGCAGTACTTC. V gene TRBV11-3 combines with J gene TRBJ2-7, with no clear D. Looked up from germline, CDR1 is SGHNT and CDR2 is YENEEA. CDR3 length equals 14 residues. V lost 1 base, J lost 4 bases, and 11 bases lay in between.

V usage is TRBV12-5 and J usage is TRBJ1-4, with D perhaps TRBD1 (5 bases). With 6 bases removed from V and 3 bases from J, the gap between germline ends came to 11 bases. This CDR3 spans 14 amino acids. CDR1 and CDR2 from the germline V gene are LGHNT and FRNRAP. CDR3 sequence: CASGREGPNEKLFF. As DNA, the CDR3 is TGTGCTAGTGGGCGGGAGGGGCCTAATGAAAAACTGTTTTTT.

The count of this clone is one. The chain has TRBV3-1 (or the pseudogene TRBV3-2) and TRBJ1-3; 8 bases line up with TRBD1. Germline V gene data show CDR1 as LGHDT and CDR2 as YNNKEL (reference sequence). Trimming cost V 4 bases and J 0 bases; bases outside gene matches: 2. There are 15 residues in the CDR3. The CDR3 DNA follows: TGTGCCAGCAGCCCCGGGACAGGCTCTGGAAACACCATATATTTT. Translation gives CASSPGTGSGNTIYF.

V and J are TRBV5-1 and TRBJ2-3, with D unclear. Trimming stripped 3 bases from V and 2 bases from J, with 1 base between. The CDR3 loop spans 11 amino acids. Germline-derived CDR1 and CDR2 are SGHRS and YFSETQ. In nucleotides, the CDR3 is TGCGCCAGCAGCTCCACAGATACGCAGTATTTT. This codes for CASSSTDTQYF.

The count of this clone is one. The chain recombines TRBV20-1 with TRBJ1-2; D uncertain. Trimming left V 3 bases short and J 4 bases short, with 12 bases between. The CDR3 runs 13 residues. In germline, CDR1 is DFQATT, CDR2 SNEGSKA (reference sequence). CDR3 amino acids: CSASPRRSYGYTF. Here the CDR3 DNA reads TGCAGTGCTAGTCCTAGGCGATCCTATGGCTACACCTTC.

As concerns this clone: Other DNA sequences in the same sample also yield this CDR3. This chain uses TRBV6-1 with TRBJ1-5, with D unresolved. Germline V CDR1 and CDR2: MNHNS, SASEGT. V was trimmed by 2 bases and J by 2 bases, leaving 7 bases between them. CDR3 length equals 14 residues. CDR3 sequence: CASSERTGNQPQHF. CDR3 in DNA: TGTGCCAGCAGTGAACGGACGGGCAATCAGCCCCAGCATTTT.